A selection of T cell receptor beta chains follows, all from one sample in a study of blood T cells in healthy people across ages. TCRdb re-called the 5' RACE reads through MiXCR, storing one row per CDR3 protein. The sample lists about 780,000 distinct CDR3 sequences, 60% to 80% occurring once. What was sequenced was blood. These TCRs come from a man under 40 in good health. The CDR3 runs from the conserved cysteine through the conserved F or W. Fields, in order: V gene, CDR3 length, CDR3 protein.

TRBV20-1,14,CSARPRGAYNEQFF
TRBV9,16,CASSVGLSVSYNEQYF
TRBV20-1,12,CSAAAAGTVQYF
TRBV7-9,15,CASSWISGGQETQYF
TRBV9,14,CASSGRDGYYEQYF
TRBV10-3,12,CAPVYGRTEAFF
TRBV2,15,CASSGGTSADYGYTF
TRBV7-2,14,CASSLGGNSYEQYF
TRBV9,16,CASSVLSAIPSYGYTF
TRBV9,17,CASSSRGGRAAYNEQFF
TRBV7-6,15,CASCPLPGSYNEQFF
TRBV6-5,14,CASSTGTATYEQYF
TRBV7-2,15,CASSTNPGGWDEQYF
TRBV7-3,13,CASSLTKADEQYF
TRBV3-1,12,CASTGDATEAFF
TRBV28,15,CASSLGQIFSYEQYF
TRBV29-1,14,CSVDGTRGSTEAFF
TRBV3-1,14,CASSQGGAGQPQYF
TRBV20-1,14,CSAIGRIAKNIQYF
TRBV4-3,15,CASGQDGTGPDEQFF
TRBV27,14,CASSLFSDWEEQYF
TRBV30,11,CAWSHNTEAFF
TRBV20-1,16,CSARVFLGQVSNEQFF
TRBV20-1,13,CSATGTASYEQYF
TRBV7-2,14,CASSSGTGSVIQYF
TRBV30,14,CAWSRGLAGGEQFF
TRBV7-2,15,CASSSAGGAYNEQFF
TRBV28,14,CASRLGQGDYGYTF
TRBV12-3/TRBV12-4,15,CASSLGYGSTDTQYF
TRBV15,13,CATSRDRFETQYF
TRBV6-2/TRBV6-3,15,CASSYLDSGANVLTF
TRBV7-9,15,CASSRGVAGRETQYF
TRBV6-1,16,CASSERGGGGLDTQYF
TRBV30,14,CAWSAGTENSPLHF
TRBV9,15,CASSVEQGGGSPLHF
TRBV5-5,15,CASSPTQGYNSPLHF
TRBV20-1,19,CSAKAGRGFTRSGANVLTF
TRBV5-1,15,CASGLDLEGVYGYTF
TRBV7-9,12,CANLDGDNEQFF
TRBV6-5,14,CASNTGTRDYGYTF
TRBV7-2,15,CASSLREGGDSPLHF
TRBV6-5,13,CASSYNVRYEQYF
TRBV12-3/TRBV12-4,17,CASSLVGGFYSNQPQHF
TRBV20-1,15,CSATGSGGAWDEQFF
TRBV7-9,18,CASSSNPPGPLGTDTQYF
TRBV29-1,10,CSVASEKLFF
TRBV7-8,13,CASSSGRAGKLFF
TRBV6-6,14,CASSYSELGDTQYF
TRBV7-3,15,CASSPGRGSYNEQFF
TRBV20-1,13,CSAQTGGSIEQYF
TRBV10-3,15,CAISERISGDYGYTF
TRBV6-1,14,CASSDTGASYEQYF
TRBV9,15,CASSVGVIGSYEQYF
TRBV5-1,14,CASSLSATTYEQYF
TRBV7-8,12,CASSPLSETQYF
TRBV2,13,CASGGRGSYEQYF
TRBV3-1,15,CASSQTARGPYEQYF
TRBV5-6,15,CASSLIAGVTDTQYF